This is a list of T cell receptor beta chains from one sample in a study of radiotherapy plus CTLA-4 blockade in lung cancer. The protocol was immunoSEQ multiplex PCR, while the TCRdb copy is restricted to in-frame clones and leaves out a portion. The table includes about 60,000 clones, around 69% detected once. The source was peripheral blood, collected from a patient treated with radiotherapy plus ipilimumab. The source of these receptors is a human donor with non-small cell lung cancer who had a complete response to radiotherapy plus ipilimumab. CDR3s include the opening cysteine and the closing phenylalanine or tryptophan. Each record gives: clone size, J gene, D gene, V gene, CDR3 DNA, CDR3 protein. A D gene is named only where the DNA matches it firmly. Clone size is given for some rows only: seen once, a few or many times, or a class if the clone is expanded.

clone_size: -
j_call: TRBJ2-7
d_call: -
v_call: TRBV10-3
cdr3_nt: TGTGCCATCAGCGAAGACAGGGGACTACCCTACGAGCAGTACTTC
cdr3_aa: CAISEDRGLPYEQYF

clone_size: -
j_call: TRBJ2-1
d_call: TRBD2
v_call: TRBV10-2
cdr3_nt: TGCGCCAGCAGTGTAGCGGGGGGGCTCTCCTACAATGAGCAGTTCTTC
cdr3_aa: CASSVAGGLSYNEQFF

clone_size: few
j_call: TRBJ1-1
d_call: -
v_call: TRBV20-1
cdr3_nt: TGCAGTGCTAGACAGGGGTCGTCTTTCTTT
cdr3_aa: CSARQGSSFF

clone_size: -
j_call: TRBJ1-6
d_call: -
v_call: TRBV7-9
cdr3_nt: TGTGCCAGCAGCACACAGGGTGTAGGCTCACCCCTCCACTTT
cdr3_aa: CASSTQGVGSPLHF

clone_size: -
j_call: TRBJ2-6
d_call: -
v_call: TRBV28
cdr3_nt: TGTGCCAGCAGTGTAACGCGTAACTCTGGGGCCAACGTCCTGACTTTC
cdr3_aa: CASSVTRNSGANVLTF

clone_size: -
j_call: TRBJ1-6
d_call: TRBD1
v_call: TRBV7-2
cdr3_nt: TGTGCCAGCAAAGGGACAGGTCACTTATGGAATTCACCCCTCCACTTT
cdr3_aa: CASKGTGHLWNSPLHF

clone_size: -
j_call: TRBJ2-7
d_call: TRBD1
v_call: TRBV5-1
cdr3_nt: TGCGCCAGCAGCCTCACCGGGACAGGGGCCTACGAGCAGTACTTC
cdr3_aa: CASSLTGTGAYEQYF

clone_size: -
j_call: TRBJ1-1
d_call: -
v_call: TRBV20-1
cdr3_nt: TGCAGGGGGAGAAACACTGAAGCTTTCTTT
cdr3_aa: CRGRNTEAFF

clone_size: -
j_call: TRBJ2-3
d_call: TRBD2
v_call: TRBV9
cdr3_nt: TGTGCCAGCAGCGTAGGGGTCGGGGGGGCCACAGATACGCAGTATTTT
cdr3_aa: CASSVGVGGATDTQYF

clone_size: -
j_call: TRBJ1-5
d_call: -
v_call: TRBV19
cdr3_nt: TGTGCCAGTAGTATAACACGGAGGGATGGGAATCAGCCCCAGCATTTT
cdr3_aa: CASSITRRDGNQPQHF

clone_size: -
j_call: TRBJ1-4
d_call: -
v_call: TRBV5-4
cdr3_nt: TGTGCCAGCAGCCGCCGACAGGATAATGAAAAACTGTTTTTT
cdr3_aa: CASSRRQDNEKLFF

clone_size: -
j_call: TRBJ2-7
d_call: TRBD2
v_call: TRBV5-1
cdr3_nt: TGCGCCAGCACTTTTGCGCCAGCGGGGAGCTCCTACGAGCAGTACTTC
cdr3_aa: CASTFAPAGSSYEQYF

clone_size: -
j_call: TRBJ1-3
d_call: TRBD1
v_call: TRBV28
cdr3_nt: TGTGCCAGCAGTTCGGGGGACAGCGGCGGAAACACCATATACTTT
cdr3_aa: CASSSGDSGGNTIYF

clone_size: -
j_call: TRBJ2-7
d_call: -
v_call: TRBV6-1
cdr3_nt: TGTGCCAGCAGGCGGACATCCATCTACGAGCAGTACTTC
cdr3_aa: CASRRTSIYEQYF

clone_size: -
j_call: TRBJ2-7
d_call: TRBD2
v_call: TRBV4-3
cdr3_nt: TGCGCCAGCAGCCCTAGCGGGAGTTACGAGCAGTACTTC
cdr3_aa: CASSPSGSYEQYF

clone_size: -
j_call: TRBJ2-7
d_call: -
v_call: TRBV2
cdr3_nt: TGTGCCAGCAGTGGACACCCCCCGAAGCAGTACTTC
cdr3_aa: CASSGHPPKQYF

clone_size: -
j_call: TRBJ1-5
d_call: TRBD1
v_call: TRBV7-8
cdr3_nt: TGTGCCAGCAGCTTAGCGGGACAGGGAATACGTCAGCCCCAGCATTTT
cdr3_aa: CASSLAGQGIRQPQHF

clone_size: few
j_call: TRBJ2-7
d_call: TRBD1
v_call: TRBV19
cdr3_nt: TGTGCCAGTAGTAGGGGGACAGGATCGGTCTCCTACGAGCAGTACTTC
cdr3_aa: CASSRGTGSVSYEQYF

clone_size: few
j_call: TRBJ2-7
d_call: TRBD1
v_call: TRBV19
cdr3_nt: TGTGCCAGTAGTACAACACTCCTGACAGGGTTCCGCTACGAGCAGTACTTC
cdr3_aa: CASSTTLLTGFRYEQYF

clone_size: -
j_call: TRBJ1-1
d_call: -
v_call: TRBV6-5
cdr3_nt: TGTGCCAGCAGTTACTCGCCGGGGGACACTGAAGCTTTCTTT
cdr3_aa: CASSYSPGDTEAFF

clone_size: few
j_call: TRBJ1-5
d_call: TRBD1
v_call: TRBV10-3
cdr3_nt: TGTGCCATCAGCAAACAGGGGGGTGACAATCAGCCCCAGCATTTT
cdr3_aa: CAISKQGGDNQPQHF

clone_size: -
j_call: TRBJ2-6
d_call: -
v_call: TRBV7-2
cdr3_nt: TGTGCCAGCAGCCCGATGCAGGCATCTGGGGCCAACGTCCTGACTTTC
cdr3_aa: CASSPMQASGANVLTF

clone_size: few
j_call: TRBJ1-6
d_call: TRBD1
v_call: TRBV19
cdr3_nt: TGTGCCACTCGGGACAGAATGTCACCCCTCCACTTT
cdr3_aa: CATRDRMSPLHF

clone_size: few
j_call: TRBJ1-3
d_call: TRBD1
v_call: TRBV28
cdr3_nt: TGTGCCAGCAGTTCGGGGGACAGCGGCGGAAACACCATATATTTT
cdr3_aa: CASSSGDSGGNTIYF

clone_size: few
j_call: TRBJ2-5
d_call: TRBD1
v_call: TRBV7-9
cdr3_nt: TGTGCCAGCAGCCGAGGGCAGGGGGCCCAAGAGACCCAGTACTTC
cdr3_aa: CASSRGQGAQETQYF

clone_size: -
j_call: TRBJ2-7
d_call: -
v_call: TRBV6-5
cdr3_nt: TGTGCCAGCAGCCCTTACGCGGGCTCCTACGAGCAGTACTTC
cdr3_aa: CASSPYAGSYEQYF

clone_size: -
j_call: TRBJ2-7
d_call: -
v_call: TRBV23-1
cdr3_nt: TGCGCCAGCAGTCAAGGGACAAACTACGAGCAGTACTTC
cdr3_aa: CASSQGTNYEQYF

clone_size: -
j_call: TRBJ2-7
d_call: TRBD1
v_call: TRBV4-3
cdr3_nt: TGCGCCAGCAGCCAAGAAACGGGGACAGGGGCTGCTTACGAGCAGTACTTC
cdr3_aa: CASSQETGTGAAYEQYF

clone_size: -
j_call: TRBJ2-5
d_call: TRBD2
v_call: TRBV18
cdr3_nt: TGTGCCAGCTCACCACCGGGACTACCATTGGAGACCCAGTACTTC
cdr3_aa: CASSPPGLPLETQYF

clone_size: -
j_call: TRBJ1-3
d_call: -
v_call: TRBV7-2
cdr3_nt: TGTGCCAGCAGCGCCCATTATGAGGGAAACACCATATATTTT
cdr3_aa: CASSAHYEGNTIYF

clone_size: -
j_call: TRBJ2-1
d_call: -
v_call: TRBV9
cdr3_nt: TGTGCCAGCAGCCCAGGGGACCCGCAATACAATGAGCAGTTCTTC
cdr3_aa: CASSPGDPQYNEQFF

clone_size: -
j_call: TRBJ1-1
d_call: TRBD1
v_call: TRBV30
cdr3_nt: TGTGCCTGCCGGACGGAGGGGGCAACTGAAGCTTTCTTT
cdr3_aa: CACRTEGATEAFF

clone_size: few
j_call: TRBJ1-3
d_call: -
v_call: TRBV5-1
cdr3_nt: TGCGCCAGCAGCTTGTCCGGGACAACTGGAAACACCATATATTTT
cdr3_aa: CASSLSGTTGNTIYF

clone_size: once
j_call: TRBJ2-7
d_call: TRBD1
v_call: TRBV7-6
cdr3_nt: TGTGCCAGCAGCCCGGACAGGGTGGTTTACGAGCAGTACTTC
cdr3_aa: CASSPDRVVYEQYF

clone_size: -
j_call: TRBJ1-6
d_call: TRBD1
v_call: TRBV25-1
cdr3_nt: TGTGCCAGCAGTGGGACAGGTGGGATGCCCCTCCACTTT
cdr3_aa: CASSGTGGMPLHF

clone_size: -
j_call: TRBJ1-1
d_call: TRBD1
v_call: TRBV5-6
cdr3_nt: TGTGCCAGCAGCGGACAGGTTGGGACTGAAGCTTTCTTT
cdr3_aa: CASSGQVGTEAFF

clone_size: -
j_call: TRBJ2-1
d_call: TRBD1
v_call: TRBV11-2
cdr3_nt: TGTGCCAGCAGCTTATGGTCCGGGACAGGCCATTTCTTC
cdr3_aa: CASSLWSGTGHFF

clone_size: -
j_call: TRBJ2-7
d_call: TRBD1
v_call: TRBV28
cdr3_nt: TGTGCCAGCAGGTGGGACAGGGAGGGTTACGAGCAGTACTTC
cdr3_aa: CASRWDREGYEQYF

clone_size: -
j_call: TRBJ1-3
d_call: -
v_call: TRBV5-1
cdr3_nt: TGCGCCAGCAGCATGGACAGTGCTGGAAACACCATATATTTT
cdr3_aa: CASSMDSAGNTIYF

clone_size: -
j_call: TRBJ1-1
d_call: -
v_call: TRBV7-2
cdr3_nt: TGTGCCAGCAGCTTCCCCCGAACGACAAACACTGAAGCTTTCTTT
cdr3_aa: CASSFPRTTNTEAFF

clone_size: -
j_call: TRBJ2-2
d_call: -
v_call: TRBV2
cdr3_nt: TGTGCCAGCACCGCTGACCGGGGAGGCTCCGGGGAGCTGTTTTTT
cdr3_aa: CASTADRGGSGELFF